The rows below give T cell receptor beta chains drawn from one sample of a study of T cells in Graves' hyperthyroidism and ophthalmopathy. TCRdb fed the multiplex PCR reads into MiXCR, producing one record per CDR3 protein. Of about 600,000 distinct CDR3 sequences in the sample, about 16% are singletons; the top ten hold more than 3%. Sequencing was done on a sample of blood. Source of these receptors: a woman aged 35 to 49 with Graves' ophthalmopathy. The CDR3 runs from the conserved cysteine through the conserved F or W. Fields, in order: J gene, CDR3 length, clone size, D gene, V gene, CDR3 protein, CDR3 DNA. D genes are given only for firm matches. Clone size is shown for a subset of rows, as once, few, many or a class of expanded clone.

J: TRBJ2-1; length: 12; size: many; D: .; V: TRBV20-1; CDR3: CSAKPKDYEQFF; DNA: TGCAGTGCTAAGCCGAAGGACTACGAGCAGTTCTTC
J: TRBJ2-5; length: 14; size: many; D: .; V: TRBV11-2; CDR3: CASSLGTSWETQYF; DNA: TGTGCCAGCAGCTTAGGAACATCGTGGGAGACCCAGTACTTC
J: TRBJ2-7; length: 15; size: .; D: .; V: TRBV4-1; CDR3: CASSQGTDPADEQYF; DNA: TGCGCCAGCAGCCAAGGGACGGACCCGGCAGACGAGCAGTACTTC
J: TRBJ2-5; length: 15; size: many; D: TRBD2; V: TRBV12-3/TRBV12-4; CDR3: CASTPNSGDQETQYF; DNA: TGTGCCAGCACCCCTAATAGCGGGGATCAAGAGACCCAGTACTTC
J: TRBJ1-1; length: 14; size: .; D: TRBD1; V: TRBV19; CDR3: CASRLQGGGTEAFF; DNA: TGTGCCAGTCGATTACAGGGGGGAGGCACTGAAGCTTTCTTT
J: TRBJ1-4; length: 14; size: many; D: .; V: TRBV12-3/TRBV12-4; CDR3: CASSPAGSEGKLFF; DNA: TGTGCCAGCAGCCCAGCAGGGTCTGAAGGAAAACTGTTTTTT
J: TRBJ2-3; length: 16; size: many; D: .; V: TRBV28; CDR3: CASSLMLGTSTDTQYF; DNA: TGTGCCAGCAGTTTAATGCTCGGTACAAGCACAGATACGCAGTATTTT
J: TRBJ1-2; length: 15; size: few; D: TRBD1; V: TRBV5-4; CDR3: CASTTWRGHNYGYTF; DNA: TGTGCCAGCACCACCTGGAGGGGGCACAACTATGGCTACACCTTC
J: TRBJ2-7; length: 13; size: .; D: .; V: TRBV24-1; CDR3: CATSDYTGFEQYF; DNA: TGTGCCACCAGTGATTATACAGGGTTCGAGCAGTACTTC
J: TRBJ2-5; length: 17; size: many; D: TRBD2; V: TRBV28; CDR3: CASSPGSGTSWQETQYF; DNA: TGTGCCAGCAGTCCCGGAAGTGGGACTAGTTGGCAAGAGACCCAGTACTTC
J: TRBJ2-7; length: 12; size: many; D: .; V: TRBV18; CDR3: CASSPYSYEQYF; DNA: TGTGCCAGCTCACCGTACTCCTACGAGCAGTACTTC
J: TRBJ2-1; length: 14; size: few; D: .; V: TRBV6-2/TRBV6-3; CDR3: CASSWRGGTNEQFF; DNA: TGTGCCAGCAGTTGGAGGGGGGGCACCAATGAGCAGTTCTTC
J: TRBJ2-2; length: 13; size: few; D: .; V: TRBV28; CDR3: CATTKGVTGELFF; DNA: TGTGCCACTACCAAAGGGGTCACCGGGGAGCTGTTTTTT
J: TRBJ2-1; length: 16; size: many; D: TRBD2; V: TRBV7-8; CDR3: CASSLALAGVMGEQFF; DNA: TGTGCCAGCAGCTTAGCACTAGCGGGAGTTATGGGTGAGCAGTTCTTC
J: TRBJ2-7; length: 16; size: few; D: .; V: TRBV7-8; CDR3: CASSTRGRGRNYEQYF; DNA: TGTGCCAGCAGCACCCGAGGGAGGGGGAGAAACTACGAGCAGTACTTC
J: TRBJ1-4; length: 12; size: .; D: .; V: TRBV15; CDR3: CATSPRDEKLFF; DNA: TGTGCCACCAGCCCTCGCGATGAAAAACTGTTTTTT
J: TRBJ2-7; length: 14; size: many; D: .; V: TRBV3-1; CDR3: CASSHNPTSYEQYF; DNA: TGTGCCAGCAGCCACAACCCGACCTCCTACGAGCAGTACTTC
J: TRBJ1-4; length: 14; size: once; D: TRBD1; V: TRBV5-1; CDR3: CASSLGDRDEKLFF; DNA: TGCGCCAGCAGCTTGGGGGACAGGGACGAAAAACTGTTTTTT
J: TRBJ1-2; length: 11; size: few; D: .; V: TRBV6-2/TRBV6-3; CDR3: CASRLDFGYTF; DNA: TGTGCCAGCAGGCTGGACTTTGGCTACACCTTC
J: TRBJ2-7; length: 15; size: many; D: .; V: TRBV11-2; CDR3: CASSPREVPSYEQYF; DNA: TGTGCCAGCAGCCCCAGGGAGGTTCCCTCCTACGAGCAGTACTTC
J: TRBJ1-5; length: 17; size: .; D: .; V: TRBV19; CDR3: CASSFRRGKHSNQPQHF; DNA: TGTGCCAGTAGTTTTCGACGAGGCAAACATAGCAATCAGCCCCAGCATTTT
J: TRBJ1-1; length: 15; size: .; D: TRBD1; V: TRBV2; CDR3: CASSPQGQGNTEAFF; DNA: TGTGCCAGCAGTCCCCAAGGACAGGGGAACACTGAAGCTTTCTTT
J: TRBJ2-7; length: 15; size: .; D: .; V: TRBV13; CDR3: CASSLRTQGPYEQYF; DNA: TGTGCCAGCAGCTTAAGGACTCAGGGGCCTTACGAGCAGTACTTC
J: TRBJ2-7; length: 14; size: many; D: TRBD1; V: TRBV11-2; CDR3: CASSPLDRSYEQYF; DNA: TGTGCCAGCAGCCCGCTGGACAGGTCCTACGAGCAGTACTTC
J: TRBJ1-2; length: 14; size: .; D: TRBD1; V: TRBV27; CDR3: CASRSTGRGGGYTF; DNA: TGTGCCAGCAGGTCCACCGGCAGGGGGGGTGGCTACACCTTC
J: TRBJ1-1; length: 12; size: many; D: .; V: TRBV20-1; CDR3: CSVKQGDTEAFF; DNA: TGCAGTGTTAAACAGGGTGACACTGAAGCTTTCTTT
J: TRBJ1-2; length: 15; size: many; D: TRBD1; V: TRBV12-3/TRBV12-4; CDR3: CASSSYRGANYGYTF; DNA: TGTGCCAGCAGTTCGTACAGGGGCGCAAACTATGGCTACACCTTC
J: TRBJ1-3; length: 12; size: few; D: .; V: TRBV12-3/TRBV12-4; CDR3: CASMGPGNTIYF; DNA: TGTGCCAGCATGGGCCCTGGAAACACCATATATTTT
J: TRBJ2-7; length: 15; size: many; D: TRBD1; V: TRBV7-2; CDR3: CASSLAGDRNYEQYF; DNA: TGTGCCAGCAGCTTAGCGGGGGACAGGAACTACGAGCAGTACTTC
J: TRBJ1-5; length: 16; size: many; D: .; V: TRBV6-2/TRBV6-3; CDR3: CASSYQWRGGSQPQHF; DNA: TGTGCCAGCAGTTACCAGTGGAGGGGCGGAAGTCAGCCCCAGCATTTT
J: TRBJ2-5; length: 15; size: .; D: TRBD2; V: TRBV5-4; CDR3: CASSLGLAVAETQYF; DNA: TGTGCCAGCAGCTTGGGGCTAGCGGTAGCGGAGACCCAGTACTTC
J: TRBJ2-2; length: 17; size: .; D: .; V: TRBV7-2; CDR3: CASSQEGHRANTGELFF; DNA: TGTGCCAGCAGCCAAGAAGGTCACCGGGCGAACACCGGGGAGCTGTTTTTT
J: TRBJ2-3; length: 15; size: .; D: .; V: TRBV4-1; CDR3: CASSQRDTLGITQYF; DNA: TGCGCCAGCAGCCAGAGAGACACCCTCGGGATCACGCAGTATTTT
J: TRBJ2-7; length: 17; size: few; D: TRBD2; V: TRBV6-5; CDR3: CASSYSRPGTSPYEQYF; DNA: TGTGCCAGCAGTTACTCAAGACCCGGGACTAGCCCCTACGAGCAGTACTTC
J: TRBJ2-1; length: 18; size: few; D: TRBD2; V: TRBV13; CDR3: CASSPPPGPAGGYNEQFF; DNA: TGTGCCAGCAGCCCACCACCCGGGCCAGCGGGGGGGTACAATGAGCAGTTCTTC
J: TRBJ1-2; length: 16; size: many; D: TRBD1; V: TRBV28; CDR3: CASSAPSGTGGYGYTF; DNA: TGTGCCAGCAGTGCCCCTTCCGGGACAGGGGGCTATGGCTACACCTTC
J: TRBJ1-4; length: 15; size: .; D: TRBD1; V: TRBV18; CDR3: CASSSGGTGNEKLFF; DNA: TGTGCCAGCTCGTCAGGGGGCACCGGTAATGAAAAACTGTTTTTT
J: TRBJ2-1; length: 14; size: once; D: TRBD2; V: TRBV2; CDR3: CASRRVAGAYEQFF; DNA: TGTGCCAGCAGGAGGGTAGCGGGAGCATATGAGCAGTTCTTC
J: TRBJ1-2; length: 10; size: many; D: .; V: TRBV18; CDR3: CASSRGGYTF; DNA: TGTGCCAGCTCGAGGGGTGGCTACACCTTC
J: TRBJ2-3; length: 13; size: once; D: TRBD2; V: TRBV20-1; CDR3: CSAGLGGADTQYF; DNA: TGCAGTGCGGGACTAGGGGGTGCAGATACGCAGTATTTT
J: TRBJ1-6; length: 17; size: few; D: TRBD1; V: TRBV6-1; CDR3: CASSEAGTGTFNSPLHF; DNA: TGTGCCAGCAGTGAAGCTGGGACAGGGACATTTAATTCACCCCTCCACTTT
J: TRBJ2-4; length: 13; size: .; D: .; V: TRBV19; CDR3: CASSNSLKNIQYF; DNA: TGTGCCAGTAGTAACAGCTTGAAAAACATTCAGTACTTC
J: TRBJ2-3; length: 12; size: many; D: .; V: TRBV11-2; CDR3: CASSRRADTQYF; DNA: TGTGCCAGCAGCCGTAGAGCAGATACGCAGTATTTT
J: TRBJ2-7; length: 15; size: many; D: .; V: TRBV7-2; CDR3: CASSLAAGSSYEQYF; DNA: TGTGCCAGCAGCTTAGCGGCGGGTAGCTCCTACGAGCAGTACTTC
J: TRBJ1-1; length: 13; size: .; D: .; V: TRBV28; CDR3: CASINSWNTEAFF; DNA: TGTGCCAGCATCAATTCGTGGAACACTGAAGCTTTCTTT
J: TRBJ1-2; length: 14; size: few; D: .; V: TRBV15; CDR3: CATSRVGGPYGYTF; DNA: TGTGCCACCAGCAGAGTAGGGGGGCCCTATGGCTACACCTTC
J: TRBJ1-1; length: 14; size: .; D: .; V: TRBV6-5; CDR3: CASSYAGTNTEAFF; DNA: TGTGCCAGCAGTTACGCGGGAACGAACACTGAAGCTTTCTTT
J: TRBJ2-5; length: 14; size: .; D: .; V: TRBV6-5; CDR3: CASSYSSAEETQYF; DNA: TGTGCCAGCAGTTACTCCTCCGCGGAAGAGACCCAGTACTTC
J: TRBJ1-2; length: 15; size: .; D: TRBD1; V: TRBV6-1; CDR3: CASSESAAGQDGYTF; DNA: TGTGCCAGCAGTGAATCGGCGGCGGGACAGGATGGCTACACCTTC
J: TRBJ1-5; length: 14; size: many; D: .; V: TRBV29-1; CDR3: CSFSYGDGHQPQHF; DNA: TGCAGCTTCAGTTACGGAGACGGCCATCAGCCCCAGCATTTT
J: TRBJ2-3; length: 17; size: many; D: TRBD2; V: TRBV28; CDR3: CASNGAAGVARADTQYF; DNA: TGTGCCAGCAATGGGGCAGCGGGAGTTGCGCGAGCAGATACGCAGTATTTT
J: TRBJ1-2; length: 16; size: .; D: .; V: TRBV7-9; CDR3: CASSSRGGGRGYGYTF; DNA: TGTGCCAGCAGCTCTAGGGGGGGGGGGCGCGGCTATGGCTACACCTTC
J: TRBJ1-5; length: 16; size: .; D: .; V: TRBV19; CDR3: CASSIEPGNPNQPQHF; DNA: TGTGCCAGTAGTATTGAACCGGGAAACCCCAATCAGCCCCAGCATTTT
J: TRBJ2-1; length: 18; size: .; D: TRBD2; V: TRBV4-1; CDR3: CASSQEGPGGSSYNEQFF; DNA: TGCGCCAGCAGCCAAGAGGGGCCGGGCGGGAGCTCCTACAATGAGCAGTTCTTC
J: TRBJ1-1; length: 11; size: .; D: .; V: TRBV5-1; CDR3: CASFGAGKAFF; DNA: TGCGCCAGCTTTGGGGCTGGGAAAGCTTTCTTT
J: TRBJ2-5; length: 17; size: few; D: .; V: TRBV6-6; CDR3: CASSYSSNPPRVETQYF; DNA: TGTGCCAGCAGTTACTCGTCCAACCCCCCCAGGGTAGAGACCCAGTACTTC
J: TRBJ1-4; length: 14; size: .; D: .; V: TRBV3-1; CDR3: CASSQVGPLEKLFF; DNA: TGTGCCAGCAGCCAAGTGGGACCTCTTGAAAAACTGTTTTTT